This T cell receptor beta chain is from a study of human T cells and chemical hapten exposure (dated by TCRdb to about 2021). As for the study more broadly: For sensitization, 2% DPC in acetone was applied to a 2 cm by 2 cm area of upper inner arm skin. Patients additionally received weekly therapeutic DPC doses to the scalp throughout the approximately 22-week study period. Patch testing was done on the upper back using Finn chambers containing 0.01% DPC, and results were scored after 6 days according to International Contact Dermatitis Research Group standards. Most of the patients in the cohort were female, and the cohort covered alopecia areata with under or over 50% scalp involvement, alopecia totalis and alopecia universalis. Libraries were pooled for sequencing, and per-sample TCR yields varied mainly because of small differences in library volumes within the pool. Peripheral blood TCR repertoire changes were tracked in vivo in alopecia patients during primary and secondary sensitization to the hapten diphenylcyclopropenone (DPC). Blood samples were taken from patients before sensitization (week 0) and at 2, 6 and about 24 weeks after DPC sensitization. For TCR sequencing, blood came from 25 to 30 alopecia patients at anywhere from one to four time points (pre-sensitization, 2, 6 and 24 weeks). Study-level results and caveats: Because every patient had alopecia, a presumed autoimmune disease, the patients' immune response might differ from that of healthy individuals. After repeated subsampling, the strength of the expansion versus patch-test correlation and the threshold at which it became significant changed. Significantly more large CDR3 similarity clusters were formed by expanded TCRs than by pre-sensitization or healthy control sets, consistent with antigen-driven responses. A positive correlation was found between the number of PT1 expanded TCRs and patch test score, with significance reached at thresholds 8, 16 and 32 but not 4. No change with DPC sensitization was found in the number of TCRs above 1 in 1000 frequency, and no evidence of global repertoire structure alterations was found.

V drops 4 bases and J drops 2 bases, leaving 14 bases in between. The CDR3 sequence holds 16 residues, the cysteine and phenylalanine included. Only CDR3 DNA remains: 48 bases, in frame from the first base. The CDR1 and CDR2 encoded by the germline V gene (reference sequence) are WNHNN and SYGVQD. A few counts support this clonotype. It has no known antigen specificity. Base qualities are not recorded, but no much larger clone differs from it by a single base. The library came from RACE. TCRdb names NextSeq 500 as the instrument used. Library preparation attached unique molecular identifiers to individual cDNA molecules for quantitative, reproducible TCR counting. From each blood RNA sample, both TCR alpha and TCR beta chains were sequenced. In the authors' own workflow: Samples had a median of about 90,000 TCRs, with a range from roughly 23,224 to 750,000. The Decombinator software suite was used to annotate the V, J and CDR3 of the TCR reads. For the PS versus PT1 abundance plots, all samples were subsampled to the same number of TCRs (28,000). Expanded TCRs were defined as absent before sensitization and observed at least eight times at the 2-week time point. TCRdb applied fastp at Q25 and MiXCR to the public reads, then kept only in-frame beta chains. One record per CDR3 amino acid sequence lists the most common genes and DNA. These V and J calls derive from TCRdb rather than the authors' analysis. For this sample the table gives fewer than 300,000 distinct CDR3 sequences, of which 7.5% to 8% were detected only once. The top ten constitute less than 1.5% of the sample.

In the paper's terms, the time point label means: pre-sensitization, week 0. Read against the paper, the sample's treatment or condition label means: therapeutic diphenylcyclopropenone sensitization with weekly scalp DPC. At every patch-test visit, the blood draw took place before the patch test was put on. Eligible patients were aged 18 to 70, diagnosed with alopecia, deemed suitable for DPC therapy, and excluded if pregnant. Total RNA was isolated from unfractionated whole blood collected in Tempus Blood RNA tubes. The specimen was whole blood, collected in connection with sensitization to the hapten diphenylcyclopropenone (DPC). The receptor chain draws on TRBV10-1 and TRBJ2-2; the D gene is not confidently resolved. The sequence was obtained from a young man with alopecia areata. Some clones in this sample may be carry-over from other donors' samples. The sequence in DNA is TGCGCCAGCAGTGTTAACACGGCACCTAACACCGGGGAGCTGTTTTTT. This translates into CASSVNTAPNTGELFF.